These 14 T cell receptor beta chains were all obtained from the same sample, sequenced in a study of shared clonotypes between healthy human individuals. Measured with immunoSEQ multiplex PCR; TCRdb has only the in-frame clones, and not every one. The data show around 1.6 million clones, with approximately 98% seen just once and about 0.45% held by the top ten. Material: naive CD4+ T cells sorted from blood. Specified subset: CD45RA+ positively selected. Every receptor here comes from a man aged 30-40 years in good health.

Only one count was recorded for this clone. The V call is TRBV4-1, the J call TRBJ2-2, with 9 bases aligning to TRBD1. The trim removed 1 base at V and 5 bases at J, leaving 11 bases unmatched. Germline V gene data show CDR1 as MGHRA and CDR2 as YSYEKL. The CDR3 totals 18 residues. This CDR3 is CASSQARDRVDKTGELFF. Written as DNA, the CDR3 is TGCGCCAGCAGCCAAGCTCGGGACAGGGTGGACAAGACCGGGGAGCTGTTTTTT.

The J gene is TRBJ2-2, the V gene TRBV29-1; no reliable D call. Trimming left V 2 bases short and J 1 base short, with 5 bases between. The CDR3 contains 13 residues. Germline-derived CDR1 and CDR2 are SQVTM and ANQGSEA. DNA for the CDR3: TGCAGCGTTGAACAGATGAACACCGGGGAGCTGTTTTTT. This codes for CSVEQMNTGELFF.

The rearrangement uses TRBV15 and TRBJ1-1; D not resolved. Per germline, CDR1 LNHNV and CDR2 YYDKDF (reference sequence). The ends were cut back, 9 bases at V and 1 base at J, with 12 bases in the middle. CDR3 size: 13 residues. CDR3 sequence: CATLRRENTEAFF. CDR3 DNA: TGTGCCACGCTGCGCCGCGAGAACACTGAAGCTTTCTTT.

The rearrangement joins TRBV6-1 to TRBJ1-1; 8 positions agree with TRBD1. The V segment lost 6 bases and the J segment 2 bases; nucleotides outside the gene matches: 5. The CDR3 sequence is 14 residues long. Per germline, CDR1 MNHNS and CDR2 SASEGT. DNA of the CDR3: TGTGCCAGCAGCGTGACAGGGGTTAACACTGAAGCTTTCTTT. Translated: CASSVTGVNTEAFF.

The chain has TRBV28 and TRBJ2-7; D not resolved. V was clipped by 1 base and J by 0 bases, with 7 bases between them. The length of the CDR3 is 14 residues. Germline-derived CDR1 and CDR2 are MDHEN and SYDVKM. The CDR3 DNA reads TGTGCCAGCAGTTTATCTGGTACCTCCTACGAGCAGTACTTC. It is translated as CASSLSGTSYEQYF.

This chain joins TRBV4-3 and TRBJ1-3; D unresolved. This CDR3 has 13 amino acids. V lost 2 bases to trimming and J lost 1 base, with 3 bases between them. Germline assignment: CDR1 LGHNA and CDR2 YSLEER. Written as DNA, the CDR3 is TGCGCCAGCAGCCAACGATCTGGAAACACCATATATTTT. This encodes CASSQRSGNTIYF.

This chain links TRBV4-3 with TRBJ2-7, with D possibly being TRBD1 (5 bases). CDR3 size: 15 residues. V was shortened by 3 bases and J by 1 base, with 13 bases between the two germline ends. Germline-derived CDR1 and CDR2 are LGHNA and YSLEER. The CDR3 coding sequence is TGCGCCAGCAGCCACCAGGGTGGTAATTCCTACGAGCAGTACTTC. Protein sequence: CASSHQGGNSYEQYF.

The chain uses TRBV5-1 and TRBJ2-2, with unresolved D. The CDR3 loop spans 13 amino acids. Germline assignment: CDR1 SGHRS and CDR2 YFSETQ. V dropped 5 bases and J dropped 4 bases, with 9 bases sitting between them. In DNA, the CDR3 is TGCGCCAGCAGTCTTAGGGCCACCGGGGAGCTGTTTTTT. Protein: CASSLRATGELFF.

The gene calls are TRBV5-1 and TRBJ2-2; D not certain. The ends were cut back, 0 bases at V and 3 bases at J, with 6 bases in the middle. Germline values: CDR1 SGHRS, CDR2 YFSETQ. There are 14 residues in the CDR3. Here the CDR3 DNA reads TGCGCCAGCAGCTTGGGGTCTTACACCGGGGAGCTGTTTTTT. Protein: CASSLGSYTGELFF. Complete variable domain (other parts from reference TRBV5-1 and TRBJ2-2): KAGVTQTPRYLIKTRGQQVTLSCSPISGHRSVSWYQQTPGQGLQFLFEYFSETQRNKGNFPGRFSGRQFSNSRSEMNVSTLELGDSALYLCASSLGSYTGELFFGEGSRLTVL.

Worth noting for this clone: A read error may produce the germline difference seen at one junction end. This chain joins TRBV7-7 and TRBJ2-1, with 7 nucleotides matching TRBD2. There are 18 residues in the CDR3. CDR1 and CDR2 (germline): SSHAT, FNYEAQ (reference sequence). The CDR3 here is CASSLSDPGGRGLNEQFF. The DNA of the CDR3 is TGTGCTAGCAGCTTATCTGACCCTGGCGGGAGAGGTCTGAATGAGCAGTTCTTC. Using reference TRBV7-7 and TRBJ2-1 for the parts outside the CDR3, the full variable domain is GAGVSQSPRYKVTKRGQDVTLRCDPISSHATLYWYQQALGQGPEFLTYFNYEAQPDKSGLPSDRFSAERPEGSISTLTIQRTEQRDSAMYRCASSLSDPGGRGLNEQFFGPGTRLTVL.

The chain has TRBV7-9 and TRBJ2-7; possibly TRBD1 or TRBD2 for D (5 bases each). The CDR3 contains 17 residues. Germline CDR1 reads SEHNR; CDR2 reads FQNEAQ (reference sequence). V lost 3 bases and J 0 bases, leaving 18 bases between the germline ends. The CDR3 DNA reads TGTGCCAGCAGCTTGCCGGTGGGGCGTGGGAGCTCCTACGAGCAGTACTTC. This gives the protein CASSLPVGRGSSYEQYF.

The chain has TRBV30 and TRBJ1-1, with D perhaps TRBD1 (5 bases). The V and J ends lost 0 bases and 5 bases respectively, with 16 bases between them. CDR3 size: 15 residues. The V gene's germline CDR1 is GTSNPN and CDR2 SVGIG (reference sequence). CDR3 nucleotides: TGTGCCTGGAGTGTACCTGGGGGAATAGTAACTGAAGCTTTCTTT. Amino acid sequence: CAWSVPGGIVTEAFF.

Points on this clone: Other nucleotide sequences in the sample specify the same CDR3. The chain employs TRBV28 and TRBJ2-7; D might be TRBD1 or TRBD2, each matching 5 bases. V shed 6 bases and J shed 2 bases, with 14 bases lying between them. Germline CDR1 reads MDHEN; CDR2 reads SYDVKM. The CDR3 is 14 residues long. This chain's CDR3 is CASSLTGTPYEQYF. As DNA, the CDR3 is TGTGCCAGCAGCCTAACCGGGACCCCCTACGAGCAGTACTTC.

The CDR3 is CASSSRKETSSYNEQFF. The CDR3, as DNA: TGTGCCAGCAGCTCGCGAAAAGAAACCAGCTCCTACAATGAGCAGTTCTTC. This chain connects TRBV5-4 to TRBJ2-1, with unresolved D. Trimming removed 3 bases at V and 0 bases at J, with 16 bases between. The CDR3 is 17 amino acids. The V gene's germline CDR1 is SGHNT and CDR2 YYREEE (reference sequence).